This T cell receptor beta chain was obtained from a study of blood T cell repertoires in COVID-19 (dated by TCRdb to about 2020). About the study as a whole: The collaborator samples originated in the United States, Italy and Spain and spanned the acute and convalescent phases of COVID-19. The prospective study material was composed of cDNA or gDNA derived from T cells, B-cell-depleted T cells, or PBMCs. The dataset comprised deeply sampled blood TCRbeta repertoires from subjects exposed to, actively infected with, or recovered from COVID-19. The repertoires were released in a freely available public database intended as a resource for research on the immune response to SARS-CoV-2. Samples came from the ongoing ImmuneRACE study (first 160 participants) plus 1,254 subjects from 6 global collaborators. A de-identified subject ID, COVID-19 status, age in years and sex were almost always included in the sample metadata. Where HLA class I and class II types were available, the types were taken from metadata supplied by the sample provider, not from assay-based typing. What the work shows at the level of the full study, not this receptor alone: Clinical and demographic metadata were provided uncurated, with the amount varying by source and participant.

With regard to this clone: What this receptor recognizes is not known. Base qualities are not recorded, but no much larger clone differs from it by a single base.

Ends trimmed: V by 7 bases, J by 6 bases; bases unmatched to a gene: 7. Taken from cysteine to phenylalanine, the CDR3 has 13 residues. Here the CDR3 DNA is all that survives: 39 bases in frame from base 1. In the germline V gene, CDR1 corresponds to SGHNT and CDR2 to YENEEA. TCRbeta CDR3 regions were amplified from genomic DNA using the immunoSEQ Assay, a bias-controlled multiplex PCR. Per the authors' processing: Nucleated cell counts per sample were estimated from amplification of reference gene primers within the assay. To quantify the absolute abundance of each unique TCRbeta CDR3 rearrangement, sequence reads were collapsed and filtered. For each sample, productive Simpson clonality was calculated as the square root of Simpson's diversity index over productive rearrangements. This is the immuneACCESS table as TCRdb keeps it, with only in-frame sequences that have V and J called. A part of the clones is gone; compared with another copy, unresolved V genes explain less than half, and the rest is unexplained. D and trimming come from the DNA, and the V and J calls and clone size come from that table. This sample comprises about 110,000 clones, roughly 90% of them detected only once. In total, the top ten clones hold 4.5% to 5% of the sample.

Whole blood was collected in K2EDTA tubes by collaborating institutions according to the institutions' own protocols. Collaborator samples were shipped for TCRbeta analysis as frozen whole blood, isolated PBMCs, or DNA extracted from either sample type. This TCR came from a middle-aged man with active or convalescent COVID-19. Sample: peripheral blood. The V gene is TRBV11-3 and the J gene is TRBJ2-3; TRBD1 matches 7 bases in the middle. The CDR3 reads as follows: CASTQRQGDTQYF. The bases read TGTGCCAGCACCCAGAGACAGGGCGATACGCAGTATTTT.